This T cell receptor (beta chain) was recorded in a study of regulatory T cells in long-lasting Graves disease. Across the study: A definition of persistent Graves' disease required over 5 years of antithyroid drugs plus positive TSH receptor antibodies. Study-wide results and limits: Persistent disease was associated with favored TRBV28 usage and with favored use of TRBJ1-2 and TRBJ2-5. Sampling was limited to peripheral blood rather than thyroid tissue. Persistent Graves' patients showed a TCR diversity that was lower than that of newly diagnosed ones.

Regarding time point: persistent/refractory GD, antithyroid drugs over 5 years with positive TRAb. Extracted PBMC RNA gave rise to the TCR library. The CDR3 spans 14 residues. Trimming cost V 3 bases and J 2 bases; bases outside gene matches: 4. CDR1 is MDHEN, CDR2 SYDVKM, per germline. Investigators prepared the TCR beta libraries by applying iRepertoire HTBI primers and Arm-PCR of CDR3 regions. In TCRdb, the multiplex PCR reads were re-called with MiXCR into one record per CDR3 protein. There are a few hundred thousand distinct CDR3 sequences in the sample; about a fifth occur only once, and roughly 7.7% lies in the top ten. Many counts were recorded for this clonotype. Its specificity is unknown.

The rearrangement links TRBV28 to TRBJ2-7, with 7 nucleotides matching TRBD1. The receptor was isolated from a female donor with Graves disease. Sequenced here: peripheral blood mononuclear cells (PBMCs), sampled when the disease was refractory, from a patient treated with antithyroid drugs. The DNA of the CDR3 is TGTGCCAGCAGTTTTACAGGGGAAACCTACGAGCAGTACTTC. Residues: CASSFTGETYEQYF.